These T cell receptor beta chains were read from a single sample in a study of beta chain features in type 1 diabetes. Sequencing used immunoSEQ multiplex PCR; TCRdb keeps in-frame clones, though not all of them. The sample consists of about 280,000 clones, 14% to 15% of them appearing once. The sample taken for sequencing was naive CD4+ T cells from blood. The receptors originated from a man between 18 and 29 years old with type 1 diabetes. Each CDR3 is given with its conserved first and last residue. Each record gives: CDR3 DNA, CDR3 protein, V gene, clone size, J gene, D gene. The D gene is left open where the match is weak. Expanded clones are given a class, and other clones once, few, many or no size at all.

DNA: TGTGCCAGCAGTACCCCTAGGGAGCTGTTTTTT
CDR3: CASSTPRELFF
V: TRBV28
size: NA
J: TRBJ2-2
D: NA

DNA: TGTGCCAGCAGCTTAGATGCGGTGTACGGGGAGCTGTTTTTT
CDR3: CASSLDAVYGELFF
V: TRBV7-2
size: NA
J: TRBJ2-2
D: NA

DNA: TGTGCCAGCAGATCCTACAGGGAATTCAATCAGCCCCAGCATTTT
CDR3: CASRSYREFNQPQHF
V: TRBV5-6
size: few
J: TRBJ1-5
D: NA

DNA: TGTGCCAGCAGCGGCGGAGTGTATGGCTACACCTTC
CDR3: CASSGGVYGYTF
V: TRBV28
size: NA
J: TRBJ1-2
D: NA

DNA: TGTGCCAGCAGCTGGGGACAGGGCGTTTGGGGCTACACCTTC
CDR3: CASSWGQGVWGYTF
V: TRBV7-8
size: NA
J: TRBJ1-2
D: TRBD1

DNA: TGTGCCAGCAGCAGCGTCGCGGGTGCCTACGAGCAGTACTTC
CDR3: CASSSVAGAYEQYF
V: TRBV5-6
size: few
J: TRBJ2-7
D: NA

DNA: TGCGCCAGCAGCGACCAGCCCCTTCGCGGGAGGGCGACAGATACGCAGTATTTT
CDR3: CASSDQPLRGRATDTQYF
V: TRBV5-1
size: NA
J: TRBJ2-3
D: TRBD2

DNA: TGTGCCTGGAGTAAAGAGTATAGCAATCAGCCCCAGCATTTT
CDR3: CAWSKEYSNQPQHF
V: TRBV30
size: few
J: TRBJ1-5
D: NA

DNA: TGTGCCAGCGGACAGGAGACACAAGAGACCCAGTACTTC
CDR3: CASGQETQETQYF
V: TRBV2
size: few
J: TRBJ2-5
D: TRBD1

DNA: TGTGCCAGCAGCTTGGGAAGGACTGTCGGAAAACTGTTTTTT
CDR3: CASSLGRTVGKLFF
V: TRBV5-4
size: NA
J: TRBJ1-4
D: NA

DNA: TGCGCCAGCAGCCAAGTGCTAGCGGGGGGCTACGAGCAGTACTTC
CDR3: CASSQVLAGGYEQYF
V: TRBV4-3
size: few
J: TRBJ2-7
D: TRBD2